A single sample is the source of the 25 T cell receptor beta chains below, sequenced in a study of T cells in narcolepsy (dated by TCRdb to the late 2010s). The library was generated by the immunoSEQ multiplex PCR assay. TCRdb retrieved this table from immuneACCESS and kept in-frame rearrangements only. Not all clones are present; in checked studies, unresolved V genes account for under half, and no reason is known for the remainder. The sample table contains roughly 35,000 clones; only one count was recorded for roughly 88% of them. The ten largest clones capture 1.6% of the sample. Sequenced input: CD45RA- memory CD4+ T cells from PBMCs. The cell subset or site label for this specimen denotes: memory T cells sorted ex vivo from peripheral blood. Receptors were obtained from a human donor with narcolepsy.

For this clone: Sequence at one end of the junction differs from germline and may be a read error. The V call is TRBV6-5, the J call TRBJ1-2; possible D gene TRBD1, 5 bases. Germline V gene lookup returns CDR1 MNHEY and CDR2 SVGAGI. The CDR3 is 13 residues long. DNA of the CDR3: TGTGCCAGCAGTTACTCGACAGCCGGAGGCTGCACCTTC. This translates into CASSYSTAGGCTF.

CDR3 protein: CASSPQGVLDYGYTF. In DNA form, the CDR3 reads TGTGCCAGCTCACCCCAGGGAGTATTGGACTATGGCTACACCTTC. This chain joins TRBV18 and TRBJ1-2; D might be TRBD1 (5 bases). The germline V gene encodes CDR1 KGHSH and CDR2 LQKENI. Trimming took 3 bases from V and 3 from J, leaving 14 bases between them. This CDR3 has 15 residues.

This clone was seen a single time. The chain joins TRBV19 to TRBJ1-5, with TRBD1 matching over 8 bases. Germline V gene data show CDR1 as LNHDA and CDR2 as SQIVND (reference sequence). CDR3 length: 15 amino acids. V dropped 6 bases and J dropped 7; count of bases not matched to a gene: 11. Written as DNA, the CDR3 is TGTGCCAGTAGGGGCGGGACAGGTAGACACCAGCCCCAGCATTTT. It codes for CASRGGTGRHQPQHF.

The chain joins TRBV7-2 to TRBJ2-3; no clear D gene. Germline lookup yields CDR1 SGHTA and CDR2 FQGNSA. Between the trimmed V and J ends, which lost 1 base and 1 base, there was a span of 6 bases. The CDR3 contains 14 residues. The CDR3 is CASSLEAGTDTQYF. The DNA of the CDR3 is TGTGCCAGCAGCTTAGAGGCAGGCACAGATACGCAGTATTTT.

This clone was recorded only once. V and J are TRBV5-4 and TRBJ1-4, with TRBD1 matching over 7 bases. V lost 2 bases, J lost 3 bases, and 4 bases stayed unmatched. From germline, CDR1 is SGHNT and CDR2 YYREEE (reference sequence). The CDR3 is made up of 15 amino acids. The CDR3, as DNA: TGTGCCAGCAGCTTTCAGGGGGGGTCTAATGAAAAACTGTTTTTT. It translates to CASSFQGGSNEKLFF.

This clone has only one observation. One end of the junction varies from germline; a read error may be responsible. The chain recombines TRBV7-7 with TRBJ2-5; a possible D gene is TRBD2 (6 bases). The length of the CDR3 is 16 residues. Germline assignment: CDR1 SSHAT and CDR2 FNYEAQ (reference sequence). CDR3 sequence: CASSRGGSQYQETQYF. CDR3 in DNA: TGTGCTAGCAGCCGAGGAGGGTCTCAGTACCAAGAGACCCAGTACTTC. Using reference TRBV7-7 and TRBJ2-5 for the parts outside the CDR3, the full variable domain is GAGVSQSPRYKVTKRGQDVTLRCDPISSHATLYWYQQALGQGPEFLTYFNYEAQPDKSGLPSDRFSAERPEGSISTLTIQRTEQRDSAMYRCASSRGGSQYQETQYFGPGTRLLVL.

In this sample, this clone turned up a few times. The rearrangement uses TRBV4-1 and TRBJ2-7, with TRBD2 identical over 7 bases. The junction had 12 bases not matched to a gene; V was cut back by 2 bases and J by 5 bases. Per germline, CDR1 MGHRA and CDR2 YSYEKL. There are 16 residues in the CDR3. CDR3 protein: CASSQSTGGRVDEQYF. CDR3 coding DNA: TGCGCCAGCAGCCAATCCACGGGGGGAAGGGTCGACGAGCAGTACTTC.

This CDR3 reads CASSYLGGSNQPQHF. The CDR3 DNA reads TGTGCCAGCAGTTACTTAGGGGGGAGCAATCAGCCCCAGCATTTT. The chain recombines TRBV6-6 with TRBJ1-5; TRBD1 might be the D (6 bases). Trimming removed 1 base at V and 1 base at J, with 8 bases between. The length of the CDR3 is 15 residues. From germline, CDR1 is MNHNY and CDR2 SVGAGI (reference sequence).

This rearrangement joins TRBV27 to TRBJ2-1; 8 positions match TRBD1. V was clipped by 6 bases and J by 8 bases; unmatched bases: 9. CDR3 length: 14 amino acids. CDR1 MNHEY and CDR2 SMNVEV come from the germline V gene (reference sequence). CDR3 in amino acids: CASRRQGLGDEQFF. In DNA form, the CDR3 reads TGTGCCAGCAGGAGACAGGGGTTGGGGGATGAGCAGTTCTTC.

This clone was detected once. The chain employs TRBV11-2 and TRBJ2-3, with TRBD2 matching 7 bases. This CDR3 region has 15 residues. The V segment lost 0 bases and the J segment 9 bases; nucleotides outside the gene matches: 9. Germline-derived CDR1 and CDR2 are SGHAT and FQNNGV. The CDR3: CASSLDRLAVTTQYF. CDR3 nucleotides: TGTGCCAGCAGCTTAGATAGGCTAGCGGTGACGACGCAGTATTTT.

This clone was detected only once. This specimen includes other DNA sequences encoding the same CDR3. This chain links TRBV14 with TRBJ2-7, with D tentatively TRBD1 (6 bases). Germline V gene sequence: CDR1 SGHDN, CDR2 FVKESK. This CDR3 contains 15 residues. Trimming cost V 0 bases and J 2 bases, with 11 bases left between them. The CDR3 coding sequence is TGTGCCAGCAGCCAAGAGGGACATAGAGCCTACGAGCAGTACTTC. It is translated as CASSQEGHRAYEQYF.

This chain connects TRBV6-4 to TRBJ2-1, with TRBD1 identical over 11 bases. The CDR3 spans 15 residues. Germline assignment: CDR1 MRHNA and CDR2 SNTAGT. V gave up 10 bases and J gave up 5 bases; unmatched junction bases: 10. The DNA for the CDR3 is TGTGCCATCCTTTCGGGGGACAGGGGGGACAATGAGCAGTTCTTC. Amino acid sequence: CAILSGDRGDNEQFF.

This chain joins TRBV28 and TRBJ1-2; D is uncertain. The CDR3 loop spans 13 amino acids. The germline CDR1 and CDR2 sequences are MDHEN and SYDVKM. The V end lost 3 bases, the J end lost 8 bases, and 13 bases lay between the germline ends. This CDR3 is CASSLPLQNGYTF. CDR3 sequence (DNA): TGTGCCAGCAGTTTGCCCCTTCAAAACGGCTACACCTTC.

V and J are TRBV7-6 and TRBJ2-3; D is undetermined. Germline V gene lookup returns CDR1 SGHVS and CDR2 FNYEAQ. The CDR3 contains 11 residues. Trimming pared 9 bases from V and 3 bases from J, leaving 7 bases between. This CDR3 reads CASARTDTQYF. The CDR3 DNA sequence: TGTGCCAGTGCAAGGACAGATACGCAGTATTTT.

The rearrangement uses TRBV7-6 and TRBJ2-3; tentatively, D is TRBD2 (5 bases). Trimming left V 5 bases short and J 5 bases short, with 14 bases between. There are 14 residues in the CDR3. Germline V gives CDR1 SGHVS, CDR2 FNYEAQ. Here the CDR3 reads CASSRDPSQDTQYF. The CDR3 DNA reads TGTGCCAGCAGCCGGGATCCTAGCCAAGATACGCAGTATTTT.

V and J are TRBV5-4 and TRBJ2-7; D gene ambiguous. The CDR3 is made up of 14 amino acids. Germline values: CDR1 SGHNT, CDR2 YYREEE (reference sequence). Trimming removed 0 bases from V and 0 bases from J, with 7 bases in between. The CDR3 sequence is CASSLEGNSYEQYF. DNA for the CDR3: TGTGCCAGCAGCTTGGAAGGGAACTCCTACGAGCAGTACTTC.

The V gene is TRBV27, the J gene TRBJ2-7; 7 bases map to TRBD1. Trimming cost V 5 bases and J 5 bases; bases outside gene matches: 15. This CDR3 has 16 residues. CDR1 MNHEY and CDR2 SMNVEV come from the germline V gene (reference sequence). DNA of the CDR3: TGTGCCAGCAGTCCCATAAGGGGTAGGGGGCGGAACGAGCAGTACTTC. Its translation is CASSPIRGRGRNEQYF.

The chain has TRBV29-1 and TRBJ1-5, with TRBD1 identical over 7 bases. Germline loops: CDR1 SQVTM, CDR2 ANQGSEA. The J segment lost 0 bases and the V segment lost 6 bases, leaving 2 bases of the junction unmatched. This CDR3 is 13 amino acids long. CDR3 DNA sequence: TGCAGCGTGGGACAGAGTAGCAATCAGCCCCAGCATTTT. Translating it yields CSVGQSSNQPQHF.

The chain carries TRBV5-4 and TRBJ2-3; 11 nucleotides align to TRBD2. The CDR3 sequence is 15 residues long. The V and J ends lost 1 base and 4 bases, in that order; junction bases with no gene match: 2. The germline V gene has CDR1 SGHNT and CDR2 YYREEE (reference sequence). The CDR3 DNA is TGTGCCAGCAGCTTGAAACTAGCGGGGGCAGATACGCAGTATTTT. It specifies CASSLKLAGADTQYF.

The V and J genes are TRBV2 and TRBJ1-2, with 8 bases matching TRBD1. The CDR3 spans 13 residues. In germline, CDR1 is SNHLY, CDR2 FYNNEI. Trimming at V came to 8 bases and at J to 2 bases, leaving 4 bases not matched to a gene. This CDR3 is CASAGGLNYGYTF. DNA of the CDR3: TGTGCCAGCGCAGGGGGCTTGAACTATGGCTACACCTTC.

In DNA, the CDR3 is TGTGCCAGCAGAGACACGGGACAGGATAATTCACCCCTCCACTTT. This translates into CASRDTGQDNSPLHF. The V call is TRBV27, the J call TRBJ1-6, with 8 bases fitting TRBD1. V was clipped by 6 bases and J by 5 bases; unmatched bases: 6. CDR3 size: 15 residues. Germline lookup yields CDR1 MNHEY and CDR2 SMNVEV (reference sequence).

The gene calls are TRBV19 and TRBJ1-6; perhaps TRBD1 as D (5 bases). V lost 3 bases and J lost 5, with 14 bases in between. The CDR3 has 16 amino acids. Germline CDR1 is LNHDA and CDR2 is SQIVND (reference sequence). The CDR3 here is CASSITGRGNNSPLHF. As DNA, the CDR3 is TGTGCCAGTAGTATCACCGGACGGGGGAATAATTCACCCCTCCACTTT.

In DNA form, the CDR3 reads TGTGCCAGCAGCTTGCAGGGATCCAATAATTCACCCCTCCACTTT. As protein: CASSLQGSNNSPLHF. The rearrangement joins TRBV5-6 to TRBJ1-6; a weak D match, TRBD1 (5 bases). V was clipped by 1 base and J by 5 bases, with 10 bases between them. Germline values: CDR1 SGHDT, CDR2 YYEEEE. The CDR3 totals 15 residues. The complete variable domain, with remaining parts taken from reference TRBV5-6 and TRBJ1-6, reads DAGVTQSPTHLIKTRGQQVTLRCSPKSGHDTVSWYQQALGQGPQFIFQYYEEEERQRGNFPDRFSGHQFPNYSSELNVNALLLGDSALYLCASSLQGSNNSPLHFGNGTRLTVT.

This clone occurred once. The chain combines TRBV30 with TRBJ1-5, with TRBD1 matching 7 bases. The CDR3 has 15 amino acids. The V gene's germline CDR1 is GTSNPN and CDR2 SVGIG (reference sequence). Trimming took 3 bases from V and 3 from J; bases not matched to a gene: 8. The DNA of the CDR3 is TGTGCCTGGAGGGGCAGGGGGGCCTTCAATCAGCCCCAGCATTTT. This translates into CAWRGRGAFNQPQHF.

The chain joins TRBV10-3 to TRBJ1-1; 8 positions match TRBD1. Germline trimming cut 5 bases from V and 3 bases from J; bases unmatched to any gene: 5. This CDR3 has 14 residues. Germline CDR1 ENHRY, CDR2 SYGVKD. DNA of the CDR3: TGTGCCATCAGTAACACAGGGGGAGACACTGAAGCTTTCTTT. It is translated as CAISNTGGDTEAFF.